The clone carrying this TCR beta chain was picked up many times. This entry comes from a study of Graves' ophthalmopathy and Graves' hyperthyroidism. Turning to the study itself: Prior to any treatment, peripheral blood was collected at the time of initial diagnosis.

Germline-derived CDR1 and CDR2 are MNHNS and SASEGT. This CDR3 has 15 amino acids. With 8 bases clipped from V and 0 bases from J, the junction kept 2 bases outside the gene matches. CDR3 regions of TCR beta were amplified from RNA transcripts. RT-PCR in the first round used HTBI primers; a second-round multiplex PCR followed. From the multiplex PCR reads, TCRdb called clonotypes with MiXCR, one entry per CDR3 protein. This sample carries approximately 480,000 distinct CDR3 sequences, 13% to 15% of them seen once, and the ten largest clones take roughly 9.8%. The J gene is TRBJ2-6, the V gene TRBV6-1; 9 bases are shared with TRBD1. The receptor comes from a woman in her 30s with Graves' ophthalmopathy. The specimen was blood. Written as DNA, the CDR3 is TGTGCCAGCGGGACAGGGAACTCTGGGGCCAACGTCCTGACTTTC. Amino acids: CASGTGNSGANVLTF.